This T cell receptor (beta chain) was recorded in a study of T-cell memory formation after mild COVID-19. TCRdb called the 5' RACE reads again in MiXCR, with one record for every CDR3 protein. Of about 58,000 distinct CDR3 sequences listed, roughly a quarter are singletons. V lost 8 bases and J lost 7; bases outside the gene matches: 7. CDR3 length equals 14 residues. CDR1 and CDR2 (germline): SGHVS, FQNEAQ. General study results and limits: Clones contracting over day 15 to 85 were CD4/CD8 balanced, with later expanders leaning CD4+. CD4+ clones that contracted lay mainly in CM and EM; CD8+ ones lay in EMRA.

Details on this clonotype: Its antigen is currently unknown.

Sequenced material: PBMCs or a T cell subset sorted from them (not recorded which). V usage is TRBV7-8 and J usage is TRBJ2-1; 11 bases map to TRBD1. The TCR was taken from a young man who had mild COVID-19 (a few samples of this study predate the infection). Cell type and time point are not known. The CDR3 nucleotides read TGTGCCAGCTCCGGGACAGGGGGATGGAATGAGCAGTTCTTC. Translated: CASSGTGGWNEQFF.